This section outlines one T cell receptor beta chain sequence together with its context. As yet, its antigen is unknown. The data stem from a study of CD4 T cells in relation to SARS-CoV-2 and coronaviruses. Repertoires were generated with immunoSEQ multiplex PCR, while TCRdb's copy carries only in-frame clones and drops some. This repertoire shows around 18,000 clones, about 68% found once; its top ten account for approximately 31%. Before the COVID-19 pandemic, during about 2011-2019, CD4+ T cells were taken from unexposed donors. The cells were cultured for 9 to 11 days before CD4+ T cells were isolated. Cultures received half-medium IL-2 refreshes on days 3 and 7. The CDR3 loop spans 15 amino acids. CDR1 and CDR2 from the germline V gene are MNHEY and SVGAGI. V lost 6 bases to trimming and J lost 2 bases; unmatched junction nucleotides: 9. Study outcomes and limitations: No crossreactivity against non-spike viral proteins was tested here.

This clonotype originated in a human donor in good health. The chain uses TRBV6-5 and TRBJ2-7; TRBD2 agrees at 8 bases. The sequenced sample was CD4+ T cells from PBMCs, cultured in vitro. CDR3 protein: CASRSSGDPTYEQYF. CDR3 nucleotide sequence: TGTGCCAGCAGGAGTAGCGGGGACCCAACCTACGAGCAGTACTTC.